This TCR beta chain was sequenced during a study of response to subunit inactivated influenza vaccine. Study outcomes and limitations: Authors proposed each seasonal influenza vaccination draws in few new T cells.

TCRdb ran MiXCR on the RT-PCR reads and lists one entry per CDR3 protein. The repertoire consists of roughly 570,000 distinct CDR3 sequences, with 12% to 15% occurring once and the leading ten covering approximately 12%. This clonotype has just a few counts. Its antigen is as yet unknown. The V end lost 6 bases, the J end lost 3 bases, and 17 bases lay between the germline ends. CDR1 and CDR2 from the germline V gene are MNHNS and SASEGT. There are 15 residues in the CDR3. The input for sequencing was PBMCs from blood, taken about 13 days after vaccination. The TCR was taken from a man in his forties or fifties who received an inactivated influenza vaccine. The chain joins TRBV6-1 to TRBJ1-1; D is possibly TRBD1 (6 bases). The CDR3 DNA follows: TGTGCCAGCAGCCCTACGGGGGCGGGGGACACTGAAGCTTTCTTT. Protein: CASSPTGAGDTEAFF.